Presented here are 16 T cell receptor beta chains from one specimen sequenced in a study of cytomegalovirus exposure and HLA in healthy donors. The PCR had 60 Vbeta and 13 Jbeta primers. The protocol was immunoSEQ multiplex PCR, while the TCRdb copy is restricted to in-frame clones and leaves out a portion. The profile shows roughly 130,000 clones, 80% to 85% of them singletons. Material: PBMCs. These receptors all stem from a human donor in good health.

V usage is TRBV5-1 and J usage is TRBJ2-2; TRBD2 matches 9 bases. The CDR3 consists of 16 residues. With 4 bases clipped from V and 4 bases from J, the junction kept 8 bases outside the gene matches. The germline CDR1 and CDR2 sequences are SGHRS and YFSETQ. The chain's CDR3 is CASSQSGGLSTGELFF. CDR3 coding DNA: TGCGCCAGCAGCCAAAGCGGGGGGCTTAGCACCGGGGAGCTGTTTTTT.

This chain links TRBV9 with TRBJ1-2; TRBD1 might be the D (5 bases). Trimming stripped 3 bases from V and 6 bases from J, with 12 bases between. Germline lookup yields CDR1 SGDLS and CDR2 YYNGEE. The CDR3 is 13 residues long. CDR3 residues: CASSARQFHGYTF. DNA for the CDR3: TGTGCCAGCAGCGCCCGACAGTTTCATGGCTACACCTTC.

The V gene is TRBV6-5, the J gene TRBJ1-5, with D perhaps matching TRBD1 (6 bases). V was pared by 3 bases and J by 6 bases, with 12 bases between. Germline CDR1 MNHEY, CDR2 SVGAGI. The CDR3 length is 14 residues. The CDR3 sequence: CASSYYRAGQPQHF. CDR3 coding DNA: TGTGCCAGCAGTTATTACAGGGCGGGTCAGCCCCAGCATTTT.

The chain couples TRBV27 to TRBJ2-3; D remains ambiguous. Trimming removed 6 bases from V and 11 bases from J, with 18 bases in between. Germline loops: CDR1 MNHEY, CDR2 SMNVEV (reference sequence). This CDR3 spans 13 amino acids. The DNA for the CDR3 is TGTGCCAGCAGAGTAACCCCGGAGCGTGTGCAGTATTTT. Amino acid sequence: CASRVTPERVQYF.

CDR3 coding DNA: TGCGCCAGCAGTGAGGGACAGCCTGGGGCAGATACGCAGTATTTT. Translating gives CASSEGQPGADTQYF. The rearrangement links TRBV10-1 to TRBJ2-3; D might be TRBD1 (6 bases). V was pared by 2 bases and J by 4 bases, with 13 bases between. Germline V gives CDR1 WNHNN, CDR2 SYGVQD (reference sequence). CDR3 length: 15 amino acids.

The J gene is TRBJ2-3, the V gene TRBV10-1; D perhaps matches TRBD2 (6 bases). Germline V lookup: CDR1 WNHNN, CDR2 SYGVQD (reference sequence). V lost 6 bases to trimming and J lost 0 bases, with 13 bases between them. This CDR3 contains 15 residues. CDR3 nucleotide sequence: TGCGCCAGCAGCGGCCGCGCGGGGAGCACAGATACGCAGTATTTT. Translating it yields CASSGRAGSTDTQYF.

This clone was seen only a few times. This chain joins TRBV5-4 and TRBJ2-1; 7 bases are shared with TRBD2. V shed 0 bases, J shed 3 bases, and the junction held 3 bases outside the gene matches. There are 15 residues in the CDR3. Germline-derived CDR1 and CDR2 are SGHNT and YYREEE (reference sequence). The CDR3 nucleotides are TGTGCCAGCAGCTTGGGAGCGGGGAACTACAATGAGCAGTTCTTC. Translation gives CASSLGAGNYNEQFF.

The chain has TRBV5-1 and TRBJ1-5; tentatively, D is TRBD1 (6 bases). V lost 5 bases, J lost 2 bases, and 8 bases lay in between. This CDR3 is 13 amino acids long. The germline gives CDR1 SGHRS, CDR2 YFSETQ. In nucleotides, the CDR3 is TGCGCCAGCAGTCGGACAGGCAATCAGCCCCAGCATTTT. Translated, it gives CASSRTGNQPQHF.

This clone has only a few counts. The chain carries TRBV6-1 and TRBJ1-5; D is undetermined. The CDR3 runs to 11 residues. Germline V gives CDR1 MNHNS, CDR2 SASEGT. V lost 3 bases and J 6 bases, leaving 3 bases between the germline ends. The CDR3 loop reads CASSEAQPQHF. CDR3 in DNA: TGTGCCAGCAGTGAGGCTCAGCCCCAGCATTTT.

The chain links TRBV28 to TRBJ1-2; 10 bases are shared with TRBD1. Germline V CDR1 and CDR2: MDHEN, SYDVKM. This CDR3 is 13 amino acids long. Trimming took 5 bases from V and 10 from J; bases not matched to a gene: 7. The CDR3: CASSPTGTGVYTF. CDR3 nucleotide sequence: TGTGCCAGCAGTCCCACCGGGACAGGGGTCTACACCTTC.

The table lists this clone with a count of one. This sequence joins TRBV9 and TRBJ2-2; D is uncertain. Germline CDR1 reads SGDLS; CDR2 reads YYNGEE. The CDR3 runs 15 residues. V gave up 0 bases and J gave up 2 bases, with 8 bases separating them. CDR3 sequence: CASSVGPTNTGELFF. The CDR3 DNA reads TGTGCCAGCAGCGTAGGCCCAACTAACACCGGGGAGCTGTTTTTT.

CDR3 region: CASRTPVGQGDTEAFF. DNA for the CDR3: TGTGCCAGCAGAACTCCCGTCGGACAGGGGGATACTGAAGCTTTCTTT. This chain joins TRBV25-1 and TRBJ1-1; 10 nucleotides align to TRBD1. CDR1 is MGHDK and CDR2 is SYGVNS in the germline V gene. The J segment lost 5 bases and the V segment lost 6 bases, leaving 12 bases of the junction unmatched. The length of the CDR3 is 16 residues.

The chain carries TRBV28 and TRBJ1-4, with 9 bases aligning to TRBD1. The V segment lost 7 bases and the J segment 4 bases; nucleotides outside the gene matches: 7. From germline, CDR1 is MDHEN and CDR2 SYDVKM. CDR3 length: 15 amino acids. This CDR3 is CASTGGTGFNEKLFF. The DNA of the CDR3 is TGTGCCAGCACGGGGGGGACAGGGTTTAATGAAAAACTGTTTTTT.

The chain has TRBV4-1 and TRBJ2-7; TRBD1 might be the D (5 bases). V shed 5 bases and J shed 4 bases, with 6 bases lying between them. The CDR3 sequence is 11 residues long. The V gene's germline CDR1 is MGHRA and CDR2 YSYEKL. The CDR3 DNA is TGCGCCAGCAGCGACAGATACGAGCAGTACTTC. Translated: CASSDRYEQYF.

This chain connects TRBV4-1 to TRBJ2-1; 8 bases agree with TRBD1. CDR1 and CDR2 from the germline V gene are MGHRA and YSYEKL. The CDR3 consists of 14 residues. J was trimmed by 3 bases and V by 4 bases; bases with no gene match: 2. CDR3 amino acids: CASSPGQGYNEQFF. The CDR3 DNA reads TGCGCCAGCAGCCCCGGACAGGGCTACAATGAGCAGTTCTTC.

The V gene is TRBV6-6, the J gene TRBJ1-3; D is possibly TRBD1 (5 bases). The CDR3 covers 16 residues. Trimming removed 1 base at V and 4 bases at J, with 14 bases between. Germline loops: CDR1 MNHNY, CDR2 SVGAGI (reference sequence). The CDR3 spells CASSYYRTTRGNTIYF. In DNA, the CDR3 is TGTGCCAGCAGTTACTATCGGACAACGCGGGGAAACACCATATATTTT.